In this sample, the clone carrying this TCR beta chain turned up once. This record comes from a study of shared clonotypes between healthy human individuals. This CDR3 is built from 16 residues. The V segment lost 6 bases and the J segment 2 bases; nucleotides outside the gene matches: 5. Germline assignment: CDR1 SGHVS and CDR2 FQNEAQ. Sequenced by immunoSEQ multiplex PCR; TCRdb stores in-frame clones only, minus some. The repertoire holds about 110,000 clones, more than 65% seen once, with about 25% in the top ten. This TCR derives from a woman aged 25 to 45 in good health. Sequenced sample: memory CD8+ T cells sorted from blood. Subset: CD45RO+ cells pooled with CCR7-negative TemRA cells. The chain carries TRBV7-8 and TRBJ2-5; 14 bases line up with TRBD2. CDR3 DNA: TGTGCCAGCAGACAGGGACTAGCGGGAGTTCAAGAGACCCAGTACTTC. Protein product: CASRQGLAGVQETQYF.